Below, one T cell receptor (beta chain) is given with its context. TCRdb's table, derived via immunoSEQ multiplex PCR, lists solely in-frame clones and lacks some. The table shows about 480,000 clones, with about 91% occurring only once. The data originate from a study of blood T cell repertoires in COVID-19. The CDR3 totals 13 residues. V lost 2 bases to trimming and J lost 2 bases, with 10 bases between them. Germline-derived CDR1 and CDR2 are SQVTM and ANQGSEA. This chain connects TRBV29-1 to TRBJ2-7; D perhaps matches TRBD2 (5 bases). This clonotype was sampled from a woman aged 50 to 65 with COVID-19, enrolled during active disease. The sample consisted of peripheral blood. This chain's CDR3 is CSVELARAYEQYF. The CDR3 DNA follows: TGCAGCGTTGAACTAGCCCGGGCCTACGAGCAGTACTTC.